One and the same sample provided the 26 T cell receptor beta chains below, sequenced in a study of CD8+CD57+ T cells in acquired aplastic anemia. For CDR3 and TCR beta VDJ profiling, genomic DNA was the template used. Each CDR3 protein is one row after TCRdb ran MiXCR on the reads. Here the sample spans about 81,000 distinct CDR3 sequences, under 50% being singletons. Sequenced sample: sorted CD4+, CD8+, or CD8+CD57+ T cells (not recorded which) from PBMCs. Source of these receptors: a human donor in good health, serving as a control.

This chain connects TRBV9 to TRBJ1-4; no definite D call. The CDR3 spans 15 residues. Per germline, CDR1 SGDLS and CDR2 YYNGEE. V was shortened by 4 bases and J by 0 bases, with 10 bases between the two germline ends. The CDR3 region is CASSPRSATNEKLFF. CDR3 in DNA: TGTGCCAGCAGCCCCCGTTCAGCAACTAATGAAAAACTGTTTTTT.

The rearrangement links TRBV19 to TRBJ1-2, with D perhaps TRBD1 (5 bases). The CDR3 sequence is 15 residues long. Trimming removed 7 bases from V and 2 bases from J, with 17 bases in between. Germline V gene lookup returns CDR1 LNHDA and CDR2 SQIVND (reference sequence). DNA of the CDR3: TGTGCCAGTACCATTGGGCAGGGATTGAACTATGGCTACACCTTC. As protein: CASTIGQGLNYGYTF.

This clonotype was observed a few times. The genes are TRBV13 and TRBJ2-1, with D tentatively TRBD1 or TRBD2 (5 bases each). Germline CDR1 and CDR2: PRHDT and FYEKMQ (reference sequence). Trimming left V 2 bases short and J 7 bases short, with 21 bases between. The CDR3 has 17 residues. The CDR3 nucleotides read TGTGCCAGCAGCTTATCCGGGACGGGTAACCTCCTGAATGAGCAGTTCTTC. Translation gives CASSLSGTGNLLNEQFF.

This clonotype was found many times. V and J are TRBV15 and TRBJ1-6; D remains unclear. Germline lookup yields CDR1 LNHNV and CDR2 YYDKDF (reference sequence). The CDR3 runs to 15 residues. V lost 0 bases and J 6 bases, leaving 9 bases between the germline ends. CDR3 in DNA: TGTGCCACCAGCAGAGAGGGCTCTAGTAATTCACCCCTCCACTTT. It encodes CATSREGSSNSPLHF. Complete variable domain (other parts from reference TRBV15 and TRBJ1-6): DAMVIQNPRYQVTQFGKPVTLSCSQTLNHNVMYWYQQKSSQAPKLLFHYYDKDFNNEADTPDNFQSRRPNTSFCFLDIRSPGLGDTAMYLCATSREGSSNSPLHFGNGTRLTVT.

In this sample, this clonotype turned up a few times. V gene TRBV2 combines with J gene TRBJ1-2; D gene ambiguous. The CDR3 has 15 residues. The ends were cut back, 7 bases at V and 5 bases at J, with 20 bases in the middle. The germline gives CDR1 SNHLY, CDR2 FYNNEI. The CDR3 coding sequence is TGTGCCAGCACCTTCGATTCGGCGCCACTTTATGGCTACACCTTC. Its translation is CASTFDSAPLYGYTF.

This clonotype has ten or more counts. The rearrangement links TRBV19 to TRBJ1-1; D unclear. The CDR3 extends over 12 amino acids. Germline V gene lookup returns CDR1 LNHDA and CDR2 SQIVND (reference sequence). The V end was cut by 7 bases, the J end by 1 base, with 7 bases between. The CDR3 sequence is CASNLGNTEAFF. In nucleotides, the CDR3 is TGTGCCAGTAATCTGGGGAACACTGAAGCTTTCTTT.

The rearrangement links TRBV9 to TRBJ1-2; D might be TRBD1 (5 bases). The CDR3 runs 16 residues. The germline V gene has CDR1 SGDLS and CDR2 YYNGEE. The ends were cut back, 2 bases at V and 2 bases at J, with 16 bases in the middle. The DNA for the CDR3 is TGTGCCAGCAGCGTGGATGAAGGGGTCGAGAACTATGGCTACACCTTC. This codes for CASSVDEGVENYGYTF. Using reference TRBV9 and TRBJ1-2 for the parts outside the CDR3, the full variable domain is DSGVTQTPKHLITATGQRVTLRCSPRSGDLSVYWYQQSLDQGLQFLIQYYNGEERAKGNILERFSAQQFPDLHSELNLSSLELGDSALYFCASSVDEGVENYGYTFGSGTRLTVV.

The chain carries TRBV10-3 and TRBJ1-5, with D possibly matching TRBD1 (5 bases). Looked up from germline, CDR1 is ENHRY and CDR2 is SYGVKD. Trimming left V 6 bases short and J 3 bases short, with 15 bases between. This CDR3 comprises 15 residues. The CDR3 DNA is TGTGCCATCAGCCCTGGGGCGGGATCCAATCAGCCCCAGCATTTT. Protein sequence: CAISPGAGSNQPQHF.

The table lists this clonotype with a few counts. V is TRBV25-1 and J is TRBJ2-3; D unclear. The germline V gene has CDR1 MGHDK and CDR2 SYGVNS. V was pared by 5 bases and J by 4 bases, with 10 bases between. The CDR3 sequence is 13 residues long. CDR3 sequence: CASSLGTSDTQYF. CDR3 coding DNA: TGTGCCAGCAGTCTTGGAACGTCAGATACGCAGTATTTT.

Comment on this clonotype: At one end, the junction sequence differs from germline, possibly due to a read error. CDR3 DNA: TGTGCCACCAGTGACCTTACAGGGAAACCGTTTTTT. Translating gives CATSDLTGKPFF. This rearrangement joins TRBV24-1 to TRBJ1-4, with a tentative D call TRBD1 (6 bases). Germline V gene data show CDR1 as KGHDR and CDR2 as SFDVKD. The CDR3 is 12 amino acids.

The chain is built from TRBV5-6 and TRBJ2-7; 8 bases line up with TRBD1. V lost 4 bases to trimming and J lost 2 bases; unmatched junction nucleotides: 8. Germline CDR1 SGHDT, CDR2 YYEEEE. This CDR3 region has 15 residues. The CDR3 loop reads CASSVGAGGPYEQYF. The DNA of the CDR3 is TGTGCCAGCAGCGTGGGGGCAGGGGGCCCCTACGAGCAGTACTTC.

The chain carries TRBV19 and TRBJ1-2; 7 bases match TRBD1. CDR1 is LNHDA, CDR2 SQIVND, per germline (reference sequence). The CDR3 is 15 residues long. V lost 4 bases to trimming and J lost 0 bases; unmatched junction nucleotides: 5. The CDR3 is CASSNRTGSNYGYTF. The DNA of the CDR3 is TGTGCCAGTAGTAACCGGACAGGTTCTAACTATGGCTACACCTTC.

This chain joins TRBV7-8 and TRBJ2-7; 8 bases line up with TRBD2. This CDR3 region has 16 residues. V lost 8 bases to trimming and J lost 3 bases; unmatched junction nucleotides: 15. Per the germline V gene, CDR1 is SGHVS and CDR2 is FQNEAQ. The CDR3 region is CASGSRSAGADYEQYF. In DNA form, the CDR3 reads TGTGCCAGCGGCTCACGGTCAGCGGGGGCCGACTACGAGCAGTACTTC.

Here the CDR3 reads CATSRDPIAGGTYEQYF. CDR3 nucleotide sequence: TGTGCCACCAGCAGAGACCCTATAGCGGGGGGGACCTACGAGCAGTACTTC. The chain links TRBV15 to TRBJ2-7; TRBD2 matches at 11 bases. This CDR3 comprises 17 residues. Germline assignment: CDR1 LNHNV and CDR2 YYDKDF (reference sequence). J was trimmed by 2 bases and V by 0 bases; bases with no gene match: 6.

This clonotype has a count of ten or more. The chain carries TRBV12-3 or TRBV12-4 and TRBJ2-1; 8 nucleotides align to TRBD2. V trimming: 4 bases; J trimming: 14 bases; junction bases outside the gene matches: 7. The CDR3 loop spans 12 amino acids. The CDR3 is CASSYSVGGEFF. CDR3 in DNA: TGTGCCAGCAGTTATAGCGTCGGGGGGGAGTTCTTC.

This sequence joins TRBV6-5 and TRBJ1-1; 8 nucleotides match TRBD1. V gave up 2 bases and J gave up 4 bases; unmatched junction bases: 9. In germline, CDR1 is MNHEY, CDR2 SVGAGI. The CDR3 extends over 16 amino acids. The CDR3 here is CASSYRAGQGSTEAFF. CDR3 bases: TGTGCCAGCAGTTACCGGGCCGGACAGGGCAGCACTGAAGCTTTCTTT.

The rearrangement uses TRBV10-3 and TRBJ1-2; 11 bases align to TRBD1. Germline V gives CDR1 ENHRY, CDR2 SYGVKD. V gave up 6 bases and J gave up 4 bases; unmatched junction bases: 7. The CDR3 sequence is 15 residues long. CDR3 amino acids: CAISPPGTGGYGYTF. The DNA for the CDR3 is TGTGCCATCAGCCCTCCGGGGACAGGGGGCTATGGCTACACCTTC.

CDR3: CAWSVHSGSRLGQFF. DNA for the CDR3: TGTGCCTGGAGTGTACACAGCGGGAGTAGGCTCGGGCAGTTCTTC. The chain is built from TRBV30 and TRBJ2-1, with 8 bases matching TRBD2. The germline gives CDR1 GTSNPN, CDR2 SVGIG (reference sequence). There are 15 residues in the CDR3. After removal of 0 bases from V and 12 bases from J, the junction contained 13 bases not matched to a gene.

The chain carries TRBV29-1 and TRBJ2-2; D not certain. This CDR3 contains 10 residues. CDR1 SQVTM and CDR2 ANQGSEA come from the germline V gene. The germline V and J ends were trimmed by 3 bases and 8 bases, with 4 bases remaining between them. The CDR3 DNA is TGCAGCGTTGATGTGGGGGAGCTGTTTTTT. Translating it yields CSVDVGELFF.

On this clonotype: A much larger clone lies a single base off, so this may be a read error. The chain combines TRBV9 with TRBJ2-7; D possibly matches TRBD1 or TRBD2 (6 bases each). CDR3 length: 17 amino acids. Germline V gene data show CDR1 as SGDLS and CDR2 as YYNGEE. V shed 5 bases and J shed 1 base, with 22 bases lying between them. The CDR3 loop is CASSADVGGFSSYEQYF. The CDR3 bases are TGTGCCAGCAGTGCAGACGTAGGGGGGTTTAGTTCCTACGAGCAGTACTTC. Full variable domain (remainder filled in from reference TRBV9 and TRBJ2-7): DSGVTQTPKHLITATGQRVTLRCSPRSGDLSVYWYQQSLDQGLQFLIQYYNGEERAKGNILERFSAQQFPDLHSELNLSSLELGDSALYFCASSADVGGFSSYEQYFGPGTRLTVT.

Only a few counts were recorded for this clonotype. DNA of the CDR3: TGTGCCAGCAGACTCAGCGGGGGGCCGCGCAATGAGCAGTTCTTC. Its protein is CASRLSGGPRNEQFF. The chain has TRBV12-3 or TRBV12-4 and TRBJ2-1; 9 bases match TRBD2. Germline trimming cut 6 bases from V and 6 bases from J; bases unmatched to any gene: 9. This CDR3 has 15 amino acids.

In its sample, this clonotype was seen a few times. V and J are TRBV11-2 and TRBJ2-1; TRBD1 is a possible D gene (5 bases). Trimming took 3 bases from V and 8 from J, leaving 14 bases between them. This CDR3 region has 14 residues. Germline CDR1 is SGHAT and CDR2 is FQNNGV. The CDR3 sequence: CASSLGPRADEQFF. In DNA, the CDR3 is TGTGCCAGCAGCTTGGGTCCCAGGGCGGATGAGCAGTTCTTC. Drawing the rest from reference TRBV11-2 and TRBJ2-1, the complete variable domain is EAGVAQSPRYKIIEKRQSVAFWCNPISGHATLYWYQQILGQGPKLLIQFQNNGVVDDSQLPKDRFSAERLKGVDSTLKIQPAKLEDSAVYLCASSLGPRADEQFFGPGTRLTVL.

This clonotype was counted many times. V usage is TRBV9 and J usage is TRBJ2-1; 8 bases align to TRBD2. Per germline, CDR1 SGDLS and CDR2 YYNGEE. V lost 7 bases and J lost 8; bases outside the gene matches: 5. The CDR3 consists of 12 residues. CDR3 loop: CASSREGDEQFF. The CDR3 DNA follows: TGTGCCAGCTCCCGGGAGGGGGATGAGCAGTTCTTC. Filled out from reference TRBV9 and TRBJ2-1, the complete variable domain reads DSGVTQTPKHLITATGQRVTLRCSPRSGDLSVYWYQQSLDQGLQFLIQYYNGEERAKGNILERFSAQQFPDLHSELNLSSLELGDSALYFCASSREGDEQFFGPGTRLTVL.

At least ten counts were recorded for this clonotype. The V and J genes are TRBV19 and TRBJ2-3, with D possibly being TRBD2 (5 bases). Germline loops: CDR1 LNHDA, CDR2 SQIVND (reference sequence). CDR3 size: 16 residues. Deletions cut 7 bases from V and 0 bases from J, with 17 bases between. CDR3 sequence (DNA): TGTGCCAGTAAGGCGGGTGCGCGGAGGAGCACAGATACGCAGTATTTT. The encoded protein is CASKAGARRSTDTQYF.

This clonotype has ten or more counts. The rearrangement uses TRBV6-1 and TRBJ2-2; no clear D gene. Trimming took 10 bases from V and 3 from J, leaving 9 bases between them. Looked up from germline, CDR1 is MNHNS and CDR2 is SASEGT. CDR3 size: 12 residues. CDR3 loop: CATDGYTGELFF. The CDR3, as DNA: TGTGCCACCGACGGTTACACCGGGGAGCTGTTTTTT.

Regarding this clonotype: It is likely a read error, because the conserved phenylalanine at the end of the CDR3 is missing. V is TRBV12-3 or TRBV12-4 and J is TRBJ2-5, with no clear D. This CDR3 has 11 residues. The V end lost 3 bases, the J end lost 5 bases, and 4 bases lay between the germline ends. The CDR3 coding sequence is TGTGCCAGCAGTTTCGGGGAGACCCAGTACTGC. Protein product: CASSFGETQYC.